These 20 T cell receptor beta chains originate from one sample sequenced in a study of blood T cell repertoires in COVID-19. Some clones are missing from TCRdb's copy, which holds only in-frame ones; the method was immunoSEQ multiplex PCR. The data contain roughly 330,000 clones, about nine tenths of them singletons. Sequenced: PBMCs or T cells enriched from blood (not recorded which). These receptors came from a woman aged 18-35 years who had recovered from COVID-19.

The rearrangement links TRBV27 to TRBJ2-7; 8 nucleotides line up with TRBD1. This CDR3 contains 14 residues. The V gene end was trimmed by 3 bases and the J gene end by 1 base; junction bases not matched to a gene: 2. CDR1 is MNHEY, CDR2 SMNVEV, per germline (reference sequence). CDR3 loop: CASSFGTGSYEQYF. CDR3 DNA: TGTGCCAGCAGTTTCGGGACAGGATCCTACGAGCAGTACTTC.

The V and J genes are TRBV7-9 and TRBJ1-4, with D possibly being TRBD1 (5 bases). Germline V CDR1 and CDR2: SEHNR, FQNEAQ (reference sequence). The CDR3 consists of 15 residues. Trimming stripped 3 bases from V and 5 bases from J, with 13 bases between. The CDR3 coding sequence is TGTGCCAGCAGCTTGGGGCTAGGAACCAATGAAAAACTGTTTTTT. As protein: CASSLGLGTNEKLFF.

V usage is TRBV6-5 and J usage is TRBJ1-2; the match to TRBD1 covers 7 bases. There are 13 residues in the CDR3. After removal of 2 bases from V and 3 bases from J, the junction contained 0 bases not matched to a gene. Germline V gene sequence: CDR1 MNHEY, CDR2 SVGAGI. The chain's CDR3 is CASSYTGDYGYTF. Here the CDR3 DNA reads TGTGCCAGCAGTTACACAGGGGACTATGGCTACACCTTC.

The J gene is TRBJ1-1, the V gene TRBV9; the match to TRBD1 covers 8 bases. The CDR3 covers 13 residues. The J segment lost 4 bases and the V segment lost 4 bases, leaving 3 bases of the junction unmatched. Looked up from germline, CDR1 is SGDLS and CDR2 is YYNGEE. CDR3 region: CASSPTGATEAFF. The CDR3 DNA reads TGTGCCAGCAGCCCGACAGGGGCCACTGAAGCTTTCTTT.

The J gene is TRBJ1-1, the V gene TRBV7-8; 7 bases align to TRBD1. The CDR3 runs to 12 residues. Germline V gene sequence: CDR1 SGHVS, CDR2 FQNEAQ. V trimming: 5 bases; J trimming: 11 bases; junction bases outside the gene matches: 8. The CDR3 region is CASSQTGIRAFF. CDR3 DNA sequence: TGTGCCAGCAGCCAGACAGGGATTCGGGCTTTCTTT.

This clone was detected a few times. The rearrangement uses TRBV7-9 and TRBJ1-1, with 8 nucleotides matching TRBD1. This CDR3 has 15 residues. V gave up 5 bases and J gave up 0 bases; unmatched junction bases: 5. Germline-derived CDR1 and CDR2 are SEHNR and FQNEAQ (reference sequence). CDR3 residues: CASSPTGQVNTEAFF. The CDR3 coding sequence is TGTGCCAGCAGCCCAACGGGACAGGTGAACACTGAAGCTTTCTTT.

DNA of the CDR3: TGTGCCAGCTCACCAATGCAGGCTGGCGATTCACCCCTCCACTTT. Translating it yields CASSPMQAGDSPLHF. V gene TRBV18 combines with J gene TRBJ1-6; D is uncertain. With 2 bases removed from V and 8 bases from J, the gap between germline ends came to 13 bases. Germline V lookup: CDR1 KGHSH, CDR2 LQKENI. CDR3 length equals 15 residues.

The V call is TRBV27, the J call TRBJ1-1; TRBD1 matches at 8 bases. From germline, CDR1 is MNHEY and CDR2 SMNVEV (reference sequence). Trimming took 3 bases from V and 8 from J; bases not matched to a gene: 5. This CDR3 is 13 amino acids long. The CDR3 bases are TGTGCCAGCAGTTTCGACGACAGGGGCGAAGCTTTCTTT. This sequence encodes CASSFDDRGEAFF.

The chain has TRBV4-1 and TRBJ1-2; 7 nucleotides line up with TRBD1. Looked up from germline, CDR1 is MGHRA and CDR2 is YSYEKL. With V trimmed by 3 bases and J by 3 bases, 7 bases remained unmatched. The CDR3 runs to 15 residues. Written as DNA, the CDR3 is TGCGCCAGCAGCCAGAGACAGGGAGATTACTATGGCTACACCTTC. Its protein is CASSQRQGDYYGYTF.

This chain connects TRBV6-5 to TRBJ1-1; no clear D. Trimming shortened V by 7 bases and J by 2 bases, and 8 bases separated the two germline ends. The CDR3 contains 12 residues. The V gene's germline CDR1 is MNHEY and CDR2 SVGAGI. The CDR3 DNA is TGTGCCAGCACTAGAACTAACACTGAAGCTTTCTTT. Amino acid sequence: CASTRTNTEAFF.

This clone was observed once. The chain is built from TRBV5-8 and TRBJ2-7; possibly TRBD1 for D (6 bases). The germline gives CDR1 SGHTS, CDR2 YDEGEE. The V end was cut by 0 bases, the J end by 0 bases, with 10 bases between. The CDR3 covers 15 residues. CDR3 DNA: TGTGCCAGCAGCTTGGCCACAGGGATCTCCTACGAGCAGTACTTC. Translated: CASSLATGISYEQYF.

This chain links TRBV5-6 with TRBJ1-1, with TRBD1 as a possible D gene (6 bases). The V end lost 1 base, the J end lost 4 bases, and 11 bases lay between the germline ends. The V gene's germline CDR1 is SGHDT and CDR2 YYEEEE. This CDR3 spans 14 amino acids. The CDR3 sequence: CASSLWQGITEAFF. In DNA form, the CDR3 reads TGTGCCAGCAGCTTGTGGCAGGGGATCACTGAAGCTTTCTTT.

This rearrangement joins TRBV2 to TRBJ2-5, with D perhaps TRBD1 (6 bases). The CDR3 is 13 amino acids. Looked up from germline, CDR1 is SNHLY and CDR2 is FYNNEI. The V gene lost 7 bases and the J gene lost 2 bases, with 11 bases spanning the gap. The CDR3 spells CASTITGQETQYF. Here the CDR3 DNA reads TGTGCCAGCACTATAACAGGGCAAGAGACCCAGTACTTC. Variable domain in full (rest from reference TRBV2 and TRBJ2-5): EPEVTQTPSHQVTQMGQEVILRCVPISNHLYFYWYRQILGQKVEFLVSFYNNEISEKSEIFDDQFSVERPDGSNFTLKIRSTKLEDSAMYFCASTITGQETQYFGPGTRLLVL.

The rearrangement joins TRBV28 to TRBJ2-1; 7 bases are a match to TRBD1. The junction had 10 bases not matched to a gene; V was cut back by 10 bases and J by 4 bases. This CDR3 contains 14 residues. Per germline, CDR1 MDHEN and CDR2 SYDVKM. CDR3 amino acids: CAILGPGGYNEQFF. As DNA, the CDR3 is TGTGCCATCCTTGGACCAGGGGGTTACAATGAGCAGTTCTTC.

V is TRBV11-2 and J is TRBJ1-1, with D possibly TRBD1 on 5 matching bases. V lost 1 base, J lost 1 base, and 13 bases lay in between. The CDR3 length is 16 residues. Germline V gives CDR1 SGHAT, CDR2 FQNNGV. CDR3 protein: CASSLASGGGNTEAFF. The CDR3 DNA reads as TGTGCCAGCAGCTTAGCGAGCGGGGGGGGGAACACTGAAGCTTTCTTT.

This chain joins TRBV28 and TRBJ1-2; TRBD1 matches 7 bases. The CDR3 is made up of 14 amino acids. After removal of 3 bases from V and 8 bases from J, the junction contained 9 bases not matched to a gene. In germline, CDR1 is MDHEN, CDR2 SYDVKM. The CDR3 DNA reads TGTGCCAGCAGTTTGTCAGACAGGGCGGGCGGCTACACCTTC. Its translation: CASSLSDRAGGYTF.

In this sample, this clone turned up a few times. The chain employs TRBV21-1 and TRBJ1-5; TRBD1, the table's D call, lacks a check against the DNA. TRBV21-1 is deemed a pseudogene. This CDR3 comprises 17 residues. The CDR3 here is CASSNESDREEAQPQHF. CDR3 bases: TGTGCCAGCAGCAACGAGTCGGACAGGGAAGAGGCTCAGCCCCAGCATTTT.

This chain uses TRBV13 with TRBJ2-7; maybe TRBD2 (7 bases). The V gene's germline CDR1 is PRHDT and CDR2 FYEKMQ (reference sequence). This CDR3 has 15 residues. V gave up 2 bases and J gave up 7 bases, with 18 bases separating them. In DNA, the CDR3 is TGTGCCAGCAGCTTAAGGGGGGGCCTATTCTCTGAGCAGTACTTC. It encodes CASSLRGGLFSEQYF.

The CDR3 DNA follows: TGTGCCTGGATCAGGGGCCTGGCAGATACGCAGTATTTT. Protein product: CAWIRGLADTQYF. The rearrangement links TRBV30 to TRBJ2-3; D is possibly TRBD1 (6 bases). The CDR3 length is 13 residues. Germline CDR1 reads GTSNPN; CDR2 reads SVGIG (reference sequence). V was shortened by 4 bases and J by 4 bases, with 12 bases between the two germline ends. Full variable domain (rest looked up from reference TRBV30 and TRBJ2-3): SQTIHQWPATLVQPVGSPLSLECTVEGTSNPNLYWYRQAAGRGLQLLFYSVGIGQISSEVPQNLSASRPQDRQFILSSKKLLLSDSGFYLCAWIRGLADTQYFGPGTRLTVL.

The genes are TRBV2 and TRBJ2-3; 9 nucleotides agree with TRBD2. Germline CDR1 and CDR2: SNHLY and FYNNEI. This CDR3 is 17 amino acids long. Germline trimming cut 4 bases from V and 2 bases from J; bases unmatched to any gene: 10. The CDR3 region is CASSGQEAGGLTDTQYF. The CDR3 DNA follows: TGTGCCAGCAGTGGCCAGGAAGCGGGGGGCCTCACAGATACGCAGTATTTT.